This TCR beta chain was profiled in a study of T cell therapy after organ transplantation. Study at large: T cells were expanded 2 to 3 weeks with 30 CMV class I/II epitopes. Of ten patients, eight responded clinically and two did not. Study findings and constraints: Antirejection and antiviral medication effects could not be assessed.

With regard to this clone: Its specificity is unknown.

Some clones are missing from TCRdb's copy, which holds only in-frame ones; the method was immunoSEQ multiplex PCR. The sample has 1,000 to 1,300 clones, 66% seen once; the top ten hold roughly 36%. J gave up 6 bases and V 2 bases, and 9 bases lay outside the gene matches. Germline assignment: CDR1 MDHEN and CDR2 SYDVKM. The CDR3 has 15 amino acids. The input for sequencing was CD8+ T cells from blood, taken before autologous CMV-specific T cell therapy. The sequence came from a human patient who had received a solid organ transplant and had CMV disease. The chain has TRBV28 and TRBJ2-7; 8 nucleotides line up with TRBD2. DNA for the CDR3: TGTGCCAGCAGTTTAGTTGGCGGGGGGCTTATCGAGCAGTACTTC. This codes for CASSLVGGGLIEQYF.